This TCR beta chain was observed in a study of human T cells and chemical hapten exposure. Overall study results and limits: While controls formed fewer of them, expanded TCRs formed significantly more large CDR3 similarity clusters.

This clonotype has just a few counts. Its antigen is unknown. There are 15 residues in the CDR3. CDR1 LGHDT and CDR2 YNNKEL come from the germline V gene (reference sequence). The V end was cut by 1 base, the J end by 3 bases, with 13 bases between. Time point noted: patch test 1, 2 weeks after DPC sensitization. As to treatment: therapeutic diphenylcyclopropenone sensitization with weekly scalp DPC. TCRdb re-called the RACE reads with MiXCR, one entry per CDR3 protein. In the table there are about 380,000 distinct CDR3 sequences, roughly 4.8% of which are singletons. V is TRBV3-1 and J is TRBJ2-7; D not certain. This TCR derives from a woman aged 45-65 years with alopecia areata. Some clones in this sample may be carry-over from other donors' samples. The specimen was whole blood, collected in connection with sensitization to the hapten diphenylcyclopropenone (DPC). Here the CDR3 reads CASSQALGYLYEQYF. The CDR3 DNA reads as TGTGCCAGCAGCCAAGCCCTAGGATATCTCTACGAGCAGTACTTC.